The 25 T cell receptor beta chains below were found in one sample sequenced in a study of radiation and T cells in renal cell carcinoma. Repertoires were generated with immunoSEQ multiplex PCR, while TCRdb's copy carries only in-frame clones and drops some. Of roughly 130,000 clones detected, approximately 90% appear once; the ten largest clones hold 5.5% to 6.5%. Stated time point: blood 2 weeks post-SBRT. Treatment described: 15 Gy SBRT to primary tumor, nephrectomy 4 weeks later. Sequenced material: blood, taken from a patient whose treatment included radiotherapy and nephrectomy. Source of these receptors: a woman in her seventies with renal cell carcinoma.

There are a few counts of this clone. The rearrangement uses TRBV30 and TRBJ1-1, with TRBD1 matching 9 bases. Per the germline V gene, CDR1 is GTSNPN and CDR2 is SVGIG (reference sequence). Germline trimming cut 1 base from V and 4 bases from J; bases unmatched to any gene: 10. The CDR3 has 16 amino acids. CDR3 sequence (DNA): TGTGCCTGGAGTGAACTCCCGGGACAGGGTAGCACTGAAGCTTTCTTT. Its protein product is CAWSELPGQGSTEAFF.

This clone was detected only a few times. The chain carries TRBV19 and TRBJ1-5, with TRBD1 as a possible D gene (5 bases). V lost 9 bases and J 1 base, leaving 10 bases between the germline ends. The germline V gene encodes CDR1 LNHDA and CDR2 SQIVND (reference sequence). The CDR3 has 13 residues. The CDR3 loop is CASRGWSNQPQHF. The DNA for the CDR3 is TGTGCCAGCCGGGGGTGGAGCAATCAGCCCCAGCATTTT.

The rearrangement links TRBV19 to TRBJ1-2, with D perhaps matching TRBD1 (5 bases). The CDR3 spans 13 residues. CDR1 and CDR2 from the germline V gene are LNHDA and SQIVND (reference sequence). The V and J ends lost 3 bases and 3 bases respectively, with 8 bases between them. CDR3 nucleotides: TGTGCCAGTAGTATTGGGGGAGACTATGGCTACACCTTC. Its translation is CASSIGGDYGYTF.

The chain joins TRBV7-2 to TRBJ2-2; D remains unclear. The CDR3 runs 13 residues. Germline V gene lookup returns CDR1 SGHTA and CDR2 FQGNSA. The ends were cut back, 1 base at V and 7 bases at J, with 7 bases in the middle. This CDR3 is CASSLVKGGELFF. The CDR3 coding sequence is TGTGCCAGCAGCTTAGTGAAGGGCGGGGAGCTGTTTTTT.

V and J are TRBV13 and TRBJ2-7; TRBD1 matches at 9 bases. This CDR3 is built from 17 residues. J gave up 0 bases and V 5 bases, and 11 bases lay outside the gene matches. Germline CDR1 and CDR2: PRHDT and FYEKMQ (reference sequence). The CDR3 loop is CASSPANGGQGSYEQYF. The CDR3 DNA reads TGTGCCAGCAGCCCGGCCAATGGGGGACAGGGCTCCTACGAGCAGTACTTC.

Concerning this clone itself: The sample carries other DNA sequences with the same CDR3. This chain uses TRBV7-2 with TRBJ2-1, with D hard to call. Germline CDR1 SGHTA, CDR2 FQGNSA. The CDR3 is 12 residues long. V lost 1 base and J lost 7, with 5 bases in between. CDR3 sequence (DNA): TGTGCCAGCAGCTTAGGGCGGAATGAGCAGTTCTTC. It encodes CASSLGRNEQFF.

This chain links TRBV30 with TRBJ2-3; TRBD2 aligns across 8 bases. Per the germline V gene, CDR1 is GTSNPN and CDR2 is SVGIG (reference sequence). J gave up 5 bases and V 0 bases, and 4 bases lay outside the gene matches. The CDR3 runs 14 residues. CDR3 DNA: TGTGCCTGGAGTGTCGGGGGGGCAATAGATACGCAGTATTTT. Translation gives CAWSVGGAIDTQYF.

The chain is built from TRBV4-2 and TRBJ1-5; a weak D match, TRBD1 (6 bases). There are 15 residues in the CDR3. V shed 4 bases and J shed 6 bases, with 16 bases lying between them. In germline, CDR1 is LGHNA, CDR2 YNFKEQ. The CDR3 protein is CASSRTGLDGQPQHF. The CDR3 DNA reads TGTGCCAGCAGCCGTACAGGGTTAGATGGTCAGCCCCAGCATTTT.

The chain uses TRBV6-6 and TRBJ1-5, with D unresolved. From germline, CDR1 is MNHNY and CDR2 SVGAGI (reference sequence). The V end was cut by 6 bases, the J end by 5 bases, with 11 bases between. This CDR3 contains 13 residues. CDR3 amino acids: CASSLSNDQPQHF. The DNA of the CDR3 is TGTGCCAGCAGCCTTAGCAATGATCAGCCCCAGCATTTT.

This chain links TRBV25-1 with TRBJ1-1; D gene uncertain. The germline V gene encodes CDR1 MGHDK and CDR2 SYGVNS. This CDR3 is built from 13 residues. V lost 3 bases and J 8 bases, leaving 13 bases between the germline ends. This CDR3 is CASSDAGLGEAFF. CDR3 sequence (DNA): TGTGCCAGCAGTGATGCCGGTTTGGGGGAAGCTTTCTTT.

The J gene is TRBJ1-3, the V gene TRBV6-5; unclear D gene. Germline V gene sequence: CDR1 MNHEY, CDR2 SVGAGI. The V gene lost 0 bases and the J gene lost 1 base, with 4 bases spanning the gap. The length of the CDR3 is 14 residues. The CDR3, as DNA: TGTGCCAGCAGTTACTCGGGGTCTGGAAACACCATATATTTT. As protein: CASSYSGSGNTIYF.

This rearrangement joins TRBV5-1 to TRBJ2-3, with no clear D. CDR1 is SGHRS, CDR2 YFSETQ, per germline. CDR3 length equals 13 residues. V gave up 3 bases and J gave up 5 bases, with 10 bases separating them. CDR3 coding DNA: TGCGCCAGCAGCTCGGCGTTTGGAGATACGCAGTATTTT. The encoded protein is CASSSAFGDTQYF.

CDR3 region: CATQGALGNTIYF. The DNA of the CDR3 is TGTGCCACCCAGGGGGCGCTGGGAAACACCATATATTTT. The chain uses TRBV10-3 and TRBJ1-3, with 8 bases that match TRBD1. V shed 10 bases, J shed 4 bases, and the junction held 6 bases outside the gene matches. From germline, CDR1 is ENHRY and CDR2 SYGVKD. The CDR3 has 13 amino acids.

This chain links TRBV6-1 with TRBJ1-5; 9 nucleotides agree with TRBD1. This CDR3 is built from 15 residues. CDR1 and CDR2 (germline): MNHNS, SASEGT. V shed 7 bases and J 4 bases; nucleotides not matched to a gene: 8. Here the CDR3 DNA reads TGTGCCAGCACAATAAAGGACAGGGGTAATCAGCCCCAGCATTTT. This sequence encodes CASTIKDRGNQPQHF.

This chain uses TRBV5-4 with TRBJ2-5; 10 bases match TRBD2. Germline loops: CDR1 SGHNT, CDR2 YYREEE (reference sequence). After removal of 4 bases from V and 5 bases from J, the junction contained 11 bases not matched to a gene. The CDR3 covers 16 residues. The CDR3 coding sequence is TGTGCCAGCAGCCCGGGGGGGACTAGCGTGAGGGAGACCCAGTACTTC. Protein: CASSPGGTSVRETQYF.

CDR3 residues: CASSLDQSHLDTQYF. In DNA, the CDR3 is TGTGCCAGCAGCTTGGATCAATCCCACCTAGATACGCAGTATTTT. This rearrangement joins TRBV5-4 to TRBJ2-3; the D is unclear. Germline CDR1 SGHNT, CDR2 YYREEE (reference sequence). This CDR3 contains 15 residues. Trimming removed 0 bases from V and 5 bases from J, with 13 bases in between. The full variable domain, in which reference TRBV5-4 and TRBJ2-3 provide the parts outside the CDR3, is ETGVTQSPTHLIKTRGQQVTLRCSSQSGHNTVSWYQQALGQGPQFIFQYYREEENGRGNFPPRFSGLQFPNYSSELNVNALELDDSALYLCASSLDQSHLDTQYFGPGTRLTVL.

The V and J genes are TRBV6-1 and TRBJ1-3, with a possible D match to TRBD1 (6 bases). The CDR3 spans 16 residues. Trimming stripped 4 bases from V and 1 base from J, with 14 bases between. Germline loops: CDR1 MNHNS, CDR2 SASEGT. Written as DNA, the CDR3 is TGTGCCAGCAGTGCACAGGGTGCTATTTCTGGAAACACCATATATTTT. It codes for CASSAQGAISGNTIYF.

The CDR3 nucleotides are TGTGCCTGGGACCGGGATATGAACACTGAAGCTTTCTTT. Residues: CAWDRDMNTEAFF. The rearrangement links TRBV30 to TRBJ1-1; D not resolved. Germline values: CDR1 GTSNPN, CDR2 SVGIG (reference sequence). V lost 5 bases, J lost 0 bases, and 10 bases lay in between. The CDR3 totals 13 residues.

The chain recombines TRBV28 with TRBJ1-2; D is uncertain. The V and J ends lost 3 bases and 2 bases respectively, with 7 bases between them. Looked up from germline, CDR1 is MDHEN and CDR2 is SYDVKM. The length of the CDR3 is 13 residues. CDR3 in amino acids: CASSFTRNYGYTF. For the CDR3, the DNA is TGTGCCAGCAGTTTTACCAGAAACTATGGCTACACCTTC.

DNA of the CDR3: TGTGCCAGCAGTGAATCCATAAGACCCGGGACGCAAGAGACCCAGTACTTC. As protein: CASSESIRPGTQETQYF. The V and J genes are TRBV6-1 and TRBJ2-5; tentatively, D is TRBD1 or TRBD2 (5 bases each). The germline V and J ends were trimmed by 2 bases and 2 bases, with 18 bases remaining between them. The CDR3 is made up of 17 amino acids. Per the germline V gene, CDR1 is MNHNS and CDR2 is SASEGT.

V usage is TRBV29-1 and J usage is TRBJ2-5; the D gene is possibly TRBD1 (6 bases). Germline lookup yields CDR1 SQVTM and CDR2 ANQGSEA. With 2 bases removed from V and 9 bases from J, the gap between germline ends came to 22 bases. CDR3 size: 15 residues. CDR3 in amino acids: CSVESPGTRPRAQYF. The CDR3 DNA is TGCAGCGTTGAAAGTCCCGGGACACGTCCAAGGGCCCAGTACTTC.

V is TRBV27 and J is TRBJ1-2; D possibly corresponds to TRBD1 (6 bases). Germline V gene data show CDR1 as MNHEY and CDR2 as SMNVEV (reference sequence). This CDR3 has 12 residues. V gave up 0 bases and J gave up 8 bases, with 7 bases separating them. The CDR3 region is CASSLSGGGYTF. As DNA, the CDR3 is TGTGCCAGCAGTTTATCGGGGGGCGGCTACACCTTC.

The V and J genes are TRBV25-1 and TRBJ2-7; D gene uncertain. The CDR3 has 11 amino acids. Trimming took off 4 bases at V and 4 bases at J, with 5 bases between the two ends. The germline V gene has CDR1 MGHDK and CDR2 SYGVNS. The CDR3 sequence: CASSVLYEQYF. The CDR3 DNA reads as TGTGCCAGCAGTGTGTTGTACGAGCAGTACTTC.

The chain has TRBV11-3 and TRBJ1-4; D might be TRBD1 (5 bases). V was shortened by 2 bases and J by 7 bases, with 14 bases between the two germline ends. Germline values: CDR1 SGHNT, CDR2 YENEEA. This CDR3 has 15 residues. CDR3 in DNA: TGTGCCAGCAGCTTACGACTGGCAGGGTCTGAAAAACTGTTTTTT. Its protein product is CASSLRLAGSEKLFF.

This chain connects TRBV18 to TRBJ1-1; 8 positions match TRBD1. Germline values: CDR1 KGHSH, CDR2 LQKENI. The trim removed 5 bases at V and 4 bases at J, leaving 9 bases unmatched. CDR3 size: 15 residues. The CDR3 sequence: CASSMTTGAITEAFF. CDR3 bases: TGTGCCAGCTCAATGACGACAGGGGCTATCACTGAAGCTTTCTTT.